A single sample is the source of the 30 T cell receptor beta chains below, sequenced in a study of blood T cell repertoires in COVID-19 (TCRdb year 2020). The library relied on the immunoSEQ multiplex PCR assay. The table comes from immuneACCESS by way of TCRdb, which keeps in-frame sequences with V and J called. Part of the clones is missing from these tables; in studies checked, under half for an unresolved V gene and the rest for unknown reasons. The sample yields around 95,000 clones; roughly 88% were counted once. The ten largest account for around 5% of the sample. The sample taken for sequencing was peripheral blood. The origin of the receptors is a human donor in a cohort sampled during active COVID-19.

The rearrangement links TRBV28 to TRBJ2-1; D perhaps matches TRBD2 (6 bases). The length of the CDR3 is 12 residues. Germline V CDR1 and CDR2: MDHEN, SYDVKM. V was shortened by 10 bases and J by 5 bases, with 12 bases between the two germline ends. CDR3 nucleotide sequence: TGTGCCACTCGGGACTTCAACAATGAGCAGTTCTTC. This codes for CATRDFNNEQFF.

The V gene is TRBV20-1, the J gene TRBJ2-7; TRBD1 might be the D (7 bases). CDR3 size: 11 residues. Trimming shortened V by 3 bases and J by 7 bases, and 10 bases separated the two germline ends. Germline values: CDR1 DFQATT, CDR2 SNEGSKA (reference sequence). The CDR3 loop is CSASAGQEQYF. CDR3 in DNA: TGCAGTGCTAGTGCGGGACAGGAGCAGTACTTC.

The chain uses TRBV27 and TRBJ2-3, with 12 bases matching TRBD2. Germline CDR1 reads MNHEY; CDR2 reads SMNVEV (reference sequence). This CDR3 comprises 18 residues. The ends lost 7 bases at V and 5 bases at J; junction bases unmatched: 16. CDR3 sequence: CASTPSVLLAGGGDTQYF. CDR3 bases: TGTGCCAGCACCCCTTCCGTTTTACTAGCGGGAGGCGGAGATACGCAGTATTTT.

J is TRBJ1-5 and V is TRBV5-1; D gene uncertain. Germline V CDR1 and CDR2: SGHRS, YFSETQ. The V gene lost 7 bases and the J gene lost 1 base, with 9 bases spanning the gap. This CDR3 is built from 13 residues. Written as DNA, the CDR3 is TGCGCCAGCTCGGTCGGGAGCAATCAGCCCCAGCATTTT. Translating gives CASSVGSNQPQHF.

The chain has TRBV27 and TRBJ1-1; D not resolved. This CDR3 comprises 16 residues. Germline V gene data show CDR1 as MNHEY and CDR2 as SMNVEV (reference sequence). V was shortened by 1 base and J by 5 bases, with 17 bases between the two germline ends. CDR3 sequence (DNA): TGTGCCAGCAGTTTATGGTTACGCGGGGAAGGGACTGAAGCTTTCTTT. It is translated as CASSLWLRGEGTEAFF.

This chain connects TRBV14 to TRBJ2-7; 9 positions agree with TRBD2. Germline V CDR1 and CDR2: SGHDN, FVKESK. The CDR3 spans 19 residues. V was pared by 1 base and J by 4 bases, with 17 bases of the junction left unmatched. This chain's CDR3 is CASSQAPGRLADPIYEQYF. DNA of the CDR3: TGTGCCAGCAGCCAAGCGCCAGGGAGACTAGCGGACCCAATTTACGAGCAGTACTTC.

This clone was seen only a few times. This sequence joins TRBV2 and TRBJ1-6, with D maybe TRBD1 (5 bases). The germline V and J ends were trimmed by 10 bases and 8 bases, with 15 bases remaining between them. CDR3 length equals 13 residues. The germline V gene has CDR1 SNHLY and CDR2 FYNNEI. This chain's CDR3 is CATRGRRDSPLHF. For the CDR3, the DNA is TGTGCCACCCGGGGCAGGAGGGATTCACCCCTCCACTTT. Full variable domain (outside the CDR3, taken from reference TRBV2 and TRBJ1-6): EPEVTQTPSHQVTQMGQEVILRCVPISNHLYFYWYRQILGQKVEFLVSFYNNEISEKSEIFDDQFSVERPDGSNFTLKIRSTKLEDSAMYFCATRGRRDSPLHFGNGTRLTVT.

This chain connects TRBV28 to TRBJ1-5; D gene ambiguous. This CDR3 is 14 amino acids long. The V gene lost 6 bases and the J gene lost 1 base, with 10 bases spanning the gap. The germline V gene encodes CDR1 MDHEN and CDR2 SYDVKM. Here the CDR3 reads CASSNSGSNQPQHF. The CDR3 nucleotides read TGTGCCAGCAGCAACAGCGGGAGCAATCAGCCCCAGCATTTT.

This clone has just one count. V usage is TRBV19 and J usage is TRBJ2-2, with TRBD2 matching 8 bases. V trimming: 7 bases; J trimming: 4 bases; junction bases outside the gene matches: 5. CDR1 is LNHDA and CDR2 is SQIVND in the germline V gene (reference sequence). The CDR3 length is 14 residues. The CDR3, as DNA: TGTGCCAGTAAGAGGACTAGCACCACCGGGGAGCTGTTTTTT. Translating gives CASKRTSTTGELFF. Supplemented by reference TRBV19 and TRBJ2-2, the full variable domain reads DGGITQSPKYLFRKEGQNVTLSCEQNLNHDAMYWYRQDPGQGLRLIYYSQIVNDFQKGDIAEGYSVSREKKESFPLTVTSAQKNPTAFYLCASKRTSTTGELFFGEGSRLTVL.

The rearrangement uses TRBV6-5 and TRBJ1-1; D remains ambiguous. Trimming removed 7 bases from V and 0 bases from J, with 3 bases in between. The CDR3 consists of 11 residues. CDR1 and CDR2 (germline): MNHEY, SVGAGI. CDR3 amino acids: CASTLNTEAFF. The DNA for the CDR3 is TGTGCCAGCACTCTGAACACTGAAGCTTTCTTT.

The J gene is TRBJ1-4, the V gene TRBV29-1, with TRBD1 matching over 9 bases. The CDR3 sequence is 12 residues long. The ends lost 6 bases at V and 8 bases at J; junction bases unmatched: 4. Germline CDR1 is SQVTM and CDR2 is ANQGSEA. CDR3: CSVRQGDEKLFF. CDR3 DNA sequence: TGCAGCGTCCGACAGGGGGACGAAAAACTGTTTTTT.

The chain couples TRBV12-3 or TRBV12-4 to TRBJ1-1; 7 bases map to TRBD1. The CDR3 runs 13 residues. Unmatched junction bases numbered 6, after V lost 6 bases and J lost 5 bases. The DNA for the CDR3 is TGTGCCAGCAGCCCGACAGGGCGTACTGAAGCTTTCTTT. Its translation is CASSPTGRTEAFF.

Note on this clone: Other DNA sequences from this sample encode an identical CDR3 as well. This chain joins TRBV5-1 and TRBJ2-7, with D hard to call. The CDR3 consists of 13 residues. The germline gives CDR1 SGHRS, CDR2 YFSETQ. Trimming removed 2 bases from V and 4 bases from J, with 10 bases in between. This CDR3 is CASSLRVAYEQYF. The CDR3 DNA sequence: TGCGCCAGCAGCTTACGGGTAGCATACGAGCAGTACTTC. The whole variable domain, remainder taken from reference TRBV5-1 and TRBJ2-7, is KAGVTQTPRYLIKTRGQQVTLSCSPISGHRSVSWYQQTPGQGLQFLFEYFSETQRNKGNFPGRFSGRQFSNSRSEMNVSTLELGDSALYLCASSLRVAYEQYFGPGTRLTVT.

This chain links TRBV19 with TRBJ1-2; no clear D gene. Trimming stripped 5 bases from V and 3 bases from J, with 16 bases between. The CDR3 runs to 15 residues. The germline V gene has CDR1 LNHDA and CDR2 SQIVND (reference sequence). CDR3 sequence (DNA): TGTGCCAGTAGTGAAGCTGGAGAAACTTACTATGGCTACACCTTC. This translates into CASSEAGETYYGYTF. Looking up the rest from reference TRBV19 and TRBJ1-2 gives the full variable domain: DGGITQSPKYLFRKEGQNVTLSCEQNLNHDAMYWYRQDPGQGLRLIYYSQIVNDFQKGDIAEGYSVSREKKESFPLTVTSAQKNPTAFYLCASSEAGETYYGYTFGSGTRLTVV.

The chain couples TRBV5-1 to TRBJ2-7; 7 bases are a match to TRBD2. The germline V gene encodes CDR1 SGHRS and CDR2 YFSETQ. The CDR3 has 13 residues. V was clipped by 6 bases and J by 2 bases; unmatched bases: 5. CDR3 residues: CASTPGGAYEQYF. CDR3 sequence (DNA): TGCGCCAGCACCCCGGGAGGAGCCTACGAGCAGTACTTC.

The rearrangement joins TRBV7-2 to TRBJ2-7; 9 nucleotides agree with TRBD2. Germline CDR1 is SGHTA and CDR2 is FQGNSA. The CDR3 contains 15 residues. The trim removed 5 bases at V and 4 bases at J, leaving 9 bases unmatched. CDR3 nucleotides: TGTGCCAGCAGCCCCCAGCCGGGACTAGCTTACGAGCAGTACTTC. This encodes CASSPQPGLAYEQYF. Using reference TRBV7-2 and TRBJ2-7 for the parts outside the CDR3, the full variable domain is GAGVSQSPSNKVTEKGKDVELRCDPISGHTALYWYRQSLGQGLEFLIYFQGNSAPDKSGLPSDRFSAERTGGSVSTLTIQRTQQEDSAVYLCASSPQPGLAYEQYFGPGTRLTVT.

The chain combines TRBV19 with TRBJ2-2, with 8 bases fitting TRBD1. The CDR3 has 15 residues. Per the germline V gene, CDR1 is LNHDA and CDR2 is SQIVND (reference sequence). The V segment lost 6 bases and the J segment 6 bases; nucleotides outside the gene matches: 9. CDR3 nucleotides: TGTGCCAGTAGACCCGACAGGGGAAAAGCCGGGGAGCTGTTTTTT. Translated: CASRPDRGKAGELFF.

The rearrangement joins TRBV2 to TRBJ2-1; TRBD2 matches 7 bases. Germline V lookup: CDR1 SNHLY, CDR2 FYNNEI. This CDR3 contains 13 residues. V shed 7 bases, J shed 7 bases, and the junction held 7 bases outside the gene matches. CDR3 nucleotide sequence: TGTGCCAGCACCGGGACTATGTATAATGAGCAGTTCTTC. Translating gives CASTGTMYNEQFF.

The CDR3 coding sequence is TGCGCCAGCAGCTTGGAGGGCGAGCGGGGCGAGCAGTACTTC. It specifies CASSLEGERGEQYF. The gene calls are TRBV5-1 and TRBJ2-7; TRBD2 agrees at 7 bases. Trimming cost V 0 bases and J 6 bases; bases outside gene matches: 6. The CDR3 totals 14 residues. The germline V gene has CDR1 SGHRS and CDR2 YFSETQ.

This sequence joins TRBV30 and TRBJ1-1; possibly TRBD1 for D (6 bases). CDR3 length: 11 amino acids. The V end lost 7 bases, the J end lost 8 bases, and 14 bases lay between the germline ends. Germline V gene data show CDR1 as GTSNPN and CDR2 as SVGIG (reference sequence). CDR3 amino acids: CALSGGGEAFF. The CDR3 region has the DNA TGTGCCTTAAGCGGGGGGGGCGAAGCTTTCTTT.

The chain is built from TRBV5-1 and TRBJ2-6; D perhaps matches TRBD1 (6 bases). The CDR3 is 19 amino acids. CDR1 is SGHRS, CDR2 YFSETQ, per germline. V gave up 0 bases and J gave up 4 bases, with 20 bases separating them. The chain's CDR3 is CASSLANRATGSGANVLTF. The CDR3, as DNA: TGCGCCAGCAGCTTGGCTAACAGGGCTACCGGGTCCGGGGCCAACGTCCTGACTTTC. Full variable domain (rest looked up from reference TRBV5-1 and TRBJ2-6): KAGVTQTPRYLIKTRGQQVTLSCSPISGHRSVSWYQQTPGQGLQFLFEYFSETQRNKGNFPGRFSGRQFSNSRSEMNVSTLELGDSALYLCASSLANRATGSGANVLTFGAGSRLTVL.

The rearrangement joins TRBV28 to TRBJ2-2; D gene uncertain. CDR3 length equals 21 residues. Germline V CDR1 and CDR2: MDHEN, SYDVKM. V lost 1 base and J 0 bases, leaving 24 bases between the germline ends. CDR3 loop: CASSLSALRDLEGANTGELFF. The CDR3 bases are TGTGCCAGCAGTTTATCAGCACTACGAGACCTCGAAGGCGCGAACACCGGGGAGCTGTTTTTT.

The CDR3 sequence is CASSLSMGGISSYEQYF. The DNA for the CDR3 is TGTGCCAGCAGTTTATCGATGGGCGGGATTAGCTCCTACGAGCAGTACTTC. This rearrangement joins TRBV27 to TRBJ2-7, with TRBD2 as a possible D gene (6 bases). CDR3 length: 17 amino acids. The V end lost 0 bases, the J end lost 0 bases, and 15 bases lay between the germline ends. CDR1 and CDR2 (germline): MNHEY, SMNVEV (reference sequence).

V and J are TRBV7-2 and TRBJ2-5; D might be TRBD2 (5 bases). V was clipped by 0 bases and J by 4 bases, with 15 bases between them. Germline loops: CDR1 SGHTA, CDR2 FQGNSA. CDR3 length: 16 residues. The CDR3 nucleotides are TGTGCCAGCAGCTTAGCCCTTATTGGACTGGGAGAGACCCAGTACTTC. Its protein is CASSLALIGLGETQYF.

The V and J genes are TRBV28 and TRBJ1-5; 7 positions agree with TRBD1. The J segment lost 4 bases and the V segment lost 6 bases, leaving 6 bases of the junction unmatched. This CDR3 comprises 14 residues. Germline lookup yields CDR1 MDHEN and CDR2 SYDVKM. The CDR3 loop reads CASRSTGPNQPQHF. The CDR3 coding sequence is TGTGCCAGCAGATCGACAGGGCCTAATCAGCCCCAGCATTTT. The full variable domain, rest sourced from reference TRBV28 and TRBJ1-5, is DVKVTQSSRYLVKRTGEKVFLECVQDMDHENMFWYRQDPGLGLRLIYFSYDVKMKEKGDIPEGYSVSREKKERFSLILESASTNQTSMYLCASRSTGPNQPQHFGDGTRLSIL.

The V gene is TRBV28, the J gene TRBJ2-7; 8 nucleotides align to TRBD1. Germline lookup yields CDR1 MDHEN and CDR2 SYDVKM. V lost 4 bases, J lost 3 bases, and 11 bases stayed unmatched. The CDR3 has 16 amino acids. The CDR3 region is CASSSPRGQDHYEQYF. CDR3 DNA: TGTGCCAGCAGTTCCCCTCGGGGACAGGACCACTACGAGCAGTACTTC.

V is TRBV30 and J is TRBJ1-1; tentative D call: TRBD1 (5 bases). The CDR3 extends over 13 amino acids. Germline V gene sequence: CDR1 GTSNPN, CDR2 SVGIG (reference sequence). The germline V and J ends were trimmed by 5 bases and 2 bases, with 12 bases remaining between them. As DNA, the CDR3 is TGTGCCTGGGCGGACAAGTTTAACACTGAAGCTTTCTTT. It encodes CAWADKFNTEAFF.

V and J are TRBV11-2 and TRBJ2-1; possible D gene TRBD2, 6 bases. The CDR3 is made up of 16 amino acids. Germline V gives CDR1 SGHAT, CDR2 FQNNGV. Trimming shortened V by 5 bases and J by 4 bases, and 18 bases separated the two germline ends. CDR3 bases: TGTGCCAGCAGCGGACGCTGGGGGGTTGCGTACAATGAGCAGTTCTTC. Its translation: CASSGRWGVAYNEQFF. Looking up the rest from reference TRBV11-2 and TRBJ2-1 gives the full variable domain: EAGVAQSPRYKIIEKRQSVAFWCNPISGHATLYWYQQILGQGPKLLIQFQNNGVVDDSQLPKDRFSAERLKGVDSTLKIQPAKLEDSAVYLCASSGRWGVAYNEQFFGPGTRLTVL.

This clone has only one observation. The rearrangement uses TRBV28 and TRBJ2-3; 9 bases are shared with TRBD2. Trimming removed 7 bases from V and 3 bases from J; junction bases left unmatched: 8. The length of the CDR3 is 15 residues. Germline CDR1 and CDR2: MDHEN and SYDVKM. The CDR3 loop is CASTRAGGRTDTQYF. DNA for the CDR3: TGTGCCAGCACTAGAGCGGGAGGTAGGACAGATACGCAGTATTTT.

The rearrangement links TRBV21-1 to TRBJ2-7; the table's TRBD1 call for D was not verified on the DNA. TRBV21-1 is marked as a pseudogene. The CDR3 is made up of 16 amino acids. The CDR3 region has the DNA TGTGCCAGCAGCAAAGTCCCTGGGGGACAGCCTTACGAGCAGTACTTC. Translation: CASSKVPGGQPYEQYF.